The clone carrying this TCR beta chain was detected only a few times. Its target is not known. The data were obtained in a study of blood T cells in healthy people across ages. Study-level points and caveats: Higher diversity and more naive CD4+ cells were features of long-lived donors, compared to aged donors. Unknown donor CMV status possibly confounded expanded clonotype changes.

Each sample had at least 6 million PBMCs isolated. A second PCR, run for about 7 to 11 cycles, used a sample-barcoded 5' primer plus a J-beta primer mix. A template-switch adaptor that had 12 random nucleotides put a tag on each cDNA molecule. MiXCR, run by TCRdb on the 5' RACE reads, gives a single entry per CDR3 protein. This table has about 1,000,000 distinct CDR3 sequences, 40% to 50% appearing once. This CDR3 has 13 residues. Trimming cost V 4 bases and J 1 base, with 8 bases left between them. The germline CDR1 and CDR2 sequences are SGHRS and YFSETQ. The chain employs TRBV5-1 and TRBJ1-1; D is ambiguous. Sequenced material: blood. The TCR comes from an older woman in good health. The CDR3 sequence: CASSVNWNTEAFF. The DNA for the CDR3 is TGCGCCAGCAGCGTGAACTGGAACACTGAAGCTTTCTTT.